This T cell receptor beta chain came from a study of T cell repertoires in cytomegalovirus infection. The overall study: Researchers turned to recently identified HLA-C-restricted CMV epitopes as well as well-studied HLA-B-restricted ones. Both CMV infection and a matching HLA type were indicated by public TCR beta signatures. Findings and limits, study-wide: The study found HLA-C-restricted CMV-specific TCR beta clonotypes dominating the ex vivo response. The cumulative frequency of public TCR beta families identified carriers of CMV plus the relevant HLA.

This clonotype was found a few times. Its antigen is not identified. TCRdb analysed the reads with MiXCR anew, one entry per CDR3 protein. The sample comprises hundreds of thousands of distinct CDR3 sequences, roughly 30% of which are singletons, and roughly 20% rests with the top ten. The CDR3 totals 13 residues. V was shortened by 3 bases and J by 3 bases, with 8 bases between the two germline ends. Germline CDR1 SGHAT, CDR2 FQNNGV. Sequenced here: cultured PBMCs, sampled from culture after CMV antigen stimulation. The chain recombines TRBV11-2 with TRBJ1-2; unclear D gene. The clonotype originates from a human donor in good health (CMV status not recorded). Some clones in this sample may be carry-over from other donors' samples. The CDR3 nucleotides read TGTGCCAGCAGCTTCCGGCAGCACTATGGCTACACCTTC. Its translation is CASSFRQHYGYTF.